These 23 T cell receptor beta chains share one sample of origin, sequenced in a study of cytomegalovirus exposure and HLA in healthy donors. PCR involved 60 Vbeta and 13 Jbeta primers. Produced via immunoSEQ multiplex PCR; TCRdb's table is partial and in-frame only. The repertoire includes roughly 120,000 clones, around 81% of them detected once, and less than 2.5% sits in the top ten. The sequencing input was PBMCs. These receptor sequences come from a woman aged 40-49 years in good health and CMV-seronegative.

The V and J genes are TRBV5-1 and TRBJ2-2, with 9 bases lining up with TRBD1. The ends lost 2 bases at V and 0 bases at J; junction bases unmatched: 11. Germline values: CDR1 SGHRS, CDR2 YFSETQ. The CDR3 runs to 19 residues. CDR3 in DNA: TGCGCCAGCAGCTTAGATCGGGACAGGGCTTTGGCGAACACCGGGGAGCTGTTTTTT. It yields the protein CASSLDRDRALANTGELFF. The entire variable domain, with the rest obtained from reference TRBV5-1 and TRBJ2-2, is as follows: KAGVTQTPRYLIKTRGQQVTLSCSPISGHRSVSWYQQTPGQGLQFLFEYFSETQRNKGNFPGRFSGRQFSNSRSEMNVSTLELGDSALYLCASSLDRDRALANTGELFFGEGSRLTVL.

The J gene is TRBJ2-5, the V gene TRBV5-1; 8 positions agree with TRBD2. CDR3 length: 15 amino acids. CDR1 SGHRS and CDR2 YFSETQ come from the germline V gene. V lost 0 bases and J lost 2; bases outside the gene matches: 3. CDR3 sequence reads: CASSLAGGLQETQYF. CDR3 in DNA: TGCGCCAGCAGCTTGGCGGGGGGGCTTCAAGAGACCCAGTACTTC.

CDR3 sequence: CASSPSNTGIWTEAFF. Here the CDR3 DNA reads TGTGCCAGCAGCCCGTCCAATACAGGGATTTGGACTGAAGCTTTCTTT. The chain has TRBV7-3 and TRBJ1-1; D is possibly TRBD1 (6 bases). Trimming cost V 5 bases and J 5 bases, with 21 bases left between them. Germline V gene lookup returns CDR1 SGHTA and CDR2 FQGTGA. This CDR3 region has 16 residues.

The gene calls are TRBV28 and TRBJ1-4, with D possibly being TRBD1 (5 bases). This CDR3 has 14 residues. Trimming stripped 3 bases from V and 7 bases from J, with 12 bases between. Germline lookup yields CDR1 MDHEN and CDR2 SYDVKM. In DNA form, the CDR3 reads TGTGCCAGCAGTTTTTCAGGGAGGGGTGAAAAACTGTTTTTT. Translated: CASSFSGRGEKLFF.

The rearrangement uses TRBV6-1 and TRBJ2-7; weak D call: TRBD2 (5 bases). The CDR3 consists of 13 residues. Trimming cost V 4 bases and J 7 bases, with 14 bases left between them. Germline V gives CDR1 MNHNS, CDR2 SASEGT. CDR3 region: CASSATAGGEQYF. CDR3 sequence (DNA): TGTGCCAGCAGTGCAACGGCGGGCGGGGAGCAGTACTTC.

The chain carries TRBV20-1 and TRBJ1-2, with D maybe TRBD1 (6 bases). The V gene's germline CDR1 is DFQATT and CDR2 SNEGSKA (reference sequence). The CDR3 has 10 amino acids. Between the trimmed V and J ends, which lost 7 bases and 6 bases, there was a span of 9 bases. In DNA, the CDR3 is TGCAGTGTTGAGGGGGATGGCTACACCTTC. Translating it yields CSVEGDGYTF.

The chain recombines TRBV21-1 with TRBJ1-6. TRBV21-1 constitutes a pseudogene. The CDR3 is 17 residues long. The CDR3 sequence: CASSGSALHSYNSPLHF. The CDR3 DNA follows: TGTGCCAGCAGCGGCAGCGCCTTACACTCCTATAATTCACCCCTCCACTTT.

The J gene is TRBJ2-1, the V gene TRBV7-9; 7 bases fit TRBD2. J was trimmed by 2 bases and V by 3 bases; bases with no gene match: 7. Germline V gives CDR1 SEHNR, CDR2 FQNEAQ (reference sequence). This CDR3 region has 16 residues. CDR3 in DNA: TGTGCCAGCAGCTTCGGTAGTGGGGGGGCCTACAATGAGCAGTTCTTC. It yields the protein CASSFGSGGAYNEQFF.

The rearrangement links TRBV11-2 to TRBJ2-1, with 13 bases that match TRBD2. The length of the CDR3 is 15 residues. V trimming: 4 bases; J trimming: 7 bases; junction bases outside the gene matches: 4. Germline V gene data show CDR1 as SGHAT and CDR2 as FQNNGV. CDR3 amino acids: CASSSGTSGMNEQFF. In DNA form, the CDR3 reads TGTGCCAGCAGCTCCGGGACTAGCGGGATGAATGAGCAGTTCTTC.

The chain has TRBV6-5 and TRBJ2-5, with 7 bases identical to TRBD2. The CDR3 is made up of 16 amino acids. The germline V gene encodes CDR1 MNHEY and CDR2 SVGAGI. J was trimmed by 4 bases and V by 0 bases; bases with no gene match: 8. For the CDR3, the DNA is TGTGCCAGCAGTTACTCGAGCGGGGCCCACCGAGAGACCCAGTACTTC. This encodes CASSYSSGAHRETQYF.

The CDR3 DNA reads as TGTGCCAGCAGCTATTCCACTCACACCGGGGAGCTGTTTTTT. Amino acids: CASSYSTHTGELFF. V gene TRBV11-3 combines with J gene TRBJ2-2; D unclear. CDR1 and CDR2 (germline): SGHNT, YENEEA. V shed 4 bases and J shed 3 bases, with 9 bases lying between them. This CDR3 spans 14 amino acids.

The chain couples TRBV18 to TRBJ2-3; 14 bases line up with TRBD2. This CDR3 region has 19 residues. The V gene end was trimmed by 3 bases and the J gene end by 8 bases; junction bases not matched to a gene: 16. Germline V gene lookup returns CDR1 KGHSH and CDR2 LQKENI. CDR3 residues: CASSPPGLAGVATGRTQYF. The CDR3 DNA is TGTGCCAGCTCACCGCCGGGACTAGCGGGGGTCGCGACAGGGCGTACGCAGTATTTT.

CDR3 protein: CASSLEQRDEKLFF. The CDR3 nucleotides read TGTGCCAGCAGCTTAGAACAGAGAGATGAAAAACTGTTTTTT. The genes are TRBV7-6 and TRBJ1-4; no reliable D call. The length of the CDR3 is 14 residues. V lost 1 base, J lost 6 bases, and 9 bases lay in between. Germline lookup yields CDR1 SGHVS and CDR2 FNYEAQ.

The chain carries TRBV5-1 and TRBJ2-5; D is possibly TRBD1 (6 bases). The J call is doubtful: the DNA matches TRBJ2-7 better. Germline V gene sequence: CDR1 SGHRS, CDR2 YFSETQ. The CDR3 spans 15 residues. The CDR3 coding sequence is TGCGCCAGCAGAGAGGTTTATACTGGGGGCAACGAGCAGTACTTC. Translating it yields CASREVYTGGNEQYF.

The genes are TRBV30 and TRBJ1-1; no clear D gene. Germline V gives CDR1 GTSNPN, CDR2 SVGIG (reference sequence). Deletions cut 1 base from V and 10 bases from J, with 10 bases between. The CDR3 has 11 residues. The DNA of the CDR3 is TGTGCCTGGAGTGAAGAGGTTGCAGCTTTCTTT. This translates into CAWSEEVAAFF.

The chain employs TRBV7-2 and TRBJ2-5; D is unresolved. This CDR3 has 14 amino acids. With 7 bases removed from V and 2 bases from J, the gap between germline ends came to 14 bases. The germline CDR1 and CDR2 sequences are SGHTA and FQGNSA. In DNA, the CDR3 is TGTGCCAGCATCCCTACCCGAAGTCAAGAGACCCAGTACTTC. Encoded protein: CASIPTRSQETQYF. The full variable domain, in which reference TRBV7-2 and TRBJ2-5 provide the parts outside the CDR3, is GAGVSQSPSNKVTEKGKDVELRCDPISGHTALYWYRQSLGQGLEFLIYFQGNSAPDKSGLPSDRFSAERTGGSVSTLTIQRTQQEDSAVYLCASIPTRSQETQYFGPGTRLLVL.

The chain recombines TRBV5-4 with TRBJ2-2, with 11 nucleotides matching TRBD2. This CDR3 comprises 18 residues. In germline, CDR1 is SGHNT, CDR2 YYREEE (reference sequence). V shed 3 bases, J shed 7 bases, and the junction held 14 bases outside the gene matches. CDR3 bases: TGTGCCAGCAGCTCAAGTGGAAGGACTAGCGGGTTCGTCGGGGAGCTGTTTTTT. It yields the protein CASSSSGRTSGFVGELFF.

The V and J genes are TRBV14 and TRBJ1-1; D might be TRBD1 (6 bases). The CDR3 length is 13 residues. Germline V gene lookup returns CDR1 SGHDN and CDR2 FVKESK. Trimming pared 10 bases from V and 4 bases from J, leaving 16 bases between. CDR3 DNA sequence: TGTGCCACATCACAGGGAATGGGCACTGAAGCTTTCTTT. This gives the protein CATSQGMGTEAFF.

Details on this clone: One end of the junction does not line up with germline, which may come from a read error. The chain has TRBV7-9 and TRBJ1-4; TRBD1 aligns across 7 bases. The V gene's germline CDR1 is SEHNR and CDR2 FQNEAQ (reference sequence). The CDR3 is made up of 16 amino acids. DNA of the CDR3: TGTTCCAGCAGCCCTGGGACAGTCCAAACTAATGAAAAACTGTTTTTT. Protein: CSSSPGTVQTNEKLFF. Based on the CDR3 plus reference TRBV7-9 and TRBJ1-4, the full variable domain is DTGVSQNPRHKITKRGQNVTFRCDPISEHNRLYWYRQTLGQGPEFLTYFQNEAQLEKSRLLSDRFSAERPKGSFSTLEIQRTEQGDSAMYLCSSSPGTVQTNEKLFFGSGTQLSVL.

The chain employs TRBV6-5 and TRBJ2-1; 7 bases fit TRBD1. The CDR3 loop spans 11 amino acids. The germline gives CDR1 MNHEY, CDR2 SVGAGI. J was trimmed by 10 bases and V by 6 bases; bases with no gene match: 3. CDR3: CASSRDREQFF. The DNA of the CDR3 is TGTGCCAGCAGCCGGGACAGAGAGCAGTTCTTC.

The chain employs TRBV5-4 and TRBJ2-1; 12 bases align to TRBD2. Germline-derived CDR1 and CDR2 are SGHNT and YYREEE (reference sequence). V dropped 3 bases and J dropped 6; count of bases not matched to a gene: 1. The CDR3 sequence is 14 residues long. CDR3 loop: CASSSGLAGNEQFF. The DNA of the CDR3 is TGTGCCAGCAGCTCGGGACTAGCGGGCAATGAGCAGTTCTTC.

The chain employs TRBV13 and TRBJ1-1; possible D gene TRBD1, 5 bases. Trimming shortened V by 4 bases and J by 4 bases, and 7 bases separated the two germline ends. Germline CDR1 and CDR2: PRHDT and FYEKMQ (reference sequence). This CDR3 spans 12 amino acids. The DNA of the CDR3 is TGTGCCAGCAGCTCCAGGGTCACTGAAGCTTTCTTT. This translates into CASSSRVTEAFF.

This chain links TRBV2 with TRBJ2-1; 8 positions agree with TRBD2. This CDR3 spans 14 amino acids. Trimming cost V 5 bases and J 8 bases; bases outside gene matches: 8. Germline lookup yields CDR1 SNHLY and CDR2 FYNNEI. CDR3 nucleotides: TGTGCCAGCAGTTTCGGGCGGGAGGCCTATGAGCAGTTCTTC. This sequence encodes CASSFGREAYEQFF.